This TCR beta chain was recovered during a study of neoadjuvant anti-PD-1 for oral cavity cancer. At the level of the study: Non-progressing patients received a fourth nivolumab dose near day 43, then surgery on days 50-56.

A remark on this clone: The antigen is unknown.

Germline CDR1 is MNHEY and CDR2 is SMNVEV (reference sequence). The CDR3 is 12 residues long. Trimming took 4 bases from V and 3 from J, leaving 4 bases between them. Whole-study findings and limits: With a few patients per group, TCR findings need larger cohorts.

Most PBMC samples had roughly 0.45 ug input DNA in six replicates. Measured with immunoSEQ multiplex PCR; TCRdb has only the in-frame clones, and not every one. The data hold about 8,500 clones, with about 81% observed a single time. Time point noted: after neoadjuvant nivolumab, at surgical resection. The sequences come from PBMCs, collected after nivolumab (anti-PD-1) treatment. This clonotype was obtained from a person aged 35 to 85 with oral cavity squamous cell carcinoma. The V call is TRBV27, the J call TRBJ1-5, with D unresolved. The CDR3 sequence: CASSSFNQPQHF. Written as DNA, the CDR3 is TGTGCCAGCAGTTCTTTCAATCAGCCCCAGCATTTT.